A selection of T cell receptor beta chains follows, all from one sample in a study of identical twins. TCRdb fed the 5' RACE reads into MiXCR, producing one record per CDR3 protein. The sample shows about 240,000 distinct CDR3 sequences, roughly 13% of them seen only once. These records were also assigned to another study, of yellow fever vaccine responses in identical twins.

The sequencing sample was made of memory (CD45RO+) T cells sorted from blood. These receptors all stem from a woman between 18 and 29 years old in good health. CDR3s include the opening cysteine and the closing phenylalanine or tryptophan. D genes are given only for firm matches. Rows may omit the clone size; those that give it use once, few, many or a size class.

d_gene	len	abundance	v_gene	j_gene	CDR3aa	CDR3nt
.	14	.	TRBV27	TRBJ1-2	CASSKRAGDYGYTF	TGTGCCAGCAGCAAAAGGGCGGGGGACTATGGCTACACCTTC
.	13	few	TRBV2	TRBJ2-3	CASSRQNTDTQYF	TGTGCCAGCAGTAGACAGAACACAGATACGCAGTATTTT
.	15	.	TRBV7-2	TRBJ2-4	CASSLLDGGGYIQYF	TGTGCCAGCAGCTTGTTGGATGGCGGTGGGTACATTCAGTACTTC
.	14	few	TRBV20-1	TRBJ2-4	CSAGGGSDKNIQYF	TGCAGTGCAGGAGGGGGCTCGGACAAAAACATTCAGTACTTC
TRBD1	13	few	TRBV28	TRBJ1-2	CASSGQGRHGYTF	TGTGCCAGCAGCGGACAGGGAAGACATGGCTACACCTTC
.	13	many	TRBV6-2/TRBV6-3	TRBJ2-7	CASSRQSSYEQYF	TGTGCCAGCAGCCGACAGTCCTCCTACGAGCAGTACTTC
.	12	.	TRBV2	TRBJ1-1	CASSVWITEAFF	TGTGCCAGCAGTGTATGGATCACTGAAGCTTTCTTT
TRBD2	16	few	TRBV6-4	TRBJ2-1	CASSSGGSTTFNEQFF	TGTGCCAGCAGCTCCGGGGGGAGCACTACTTTTAATGAGCAGTTCTTC
.	14	few	TRBV2	TRBJ1-5	CASSSGRGNQPQHF	TGTGCCAGCAGTTCCGGTCGTGGCAATCAGCCCCAGCATTTT
TRBD2	16	many	TRBV3-1	TRBJ2-1	CASSQRAGGQANEQFF	TGTGCCAGCAGCCAGAGAGCGGGGGGCCAGGCCAATGAGCAGTTCTTC
TRBD2	16	.	TRBV9	TRBJ2-3	CASSVGLAGAEDTQYF	TGTGCCAGCAGCGTCGGACTAGCGGGAGCTGAAGATACGCAGTATTTT
.	10	few	TRBV7-9	TRBJ1-2	CASSSGGYTF	TGTGCCAGCAGCTCTGGGGGCTACACCTTC
.	14	.	TRBV28	TRBJ2-6	CASTDRPGANVLTF	TGTGCCAGCACTGACAGACCTGGGGCCAACGTCCTGACTTTC
.	14	.	TRBV27	TRBJ2-7	CASSLMDSTYEQYF	TGTGCCAGCAGTTTAATGGACAGCACCTACGAGCAGTACTTC
TRBD2	14	many	TRBV11-2	TRBJ2-1	CASSFRLAGDEQFF	TGTGCCAGCAGCTTCCGACTAGCGGGAGATGAGCAGTTCTTC
.	15	few	TRBV6-1	TRBJ2-2	CASSERTRGTGELFF	TGTGCCAGCAGTGAACGCACAAGAGGCACCGGGGAGCTGTTTTTT
.	15	few	TRBV27	TRBJ2-7	CASSLGMGGHYEQYF	TGTGCCAGCAGTTTAGGAATGGGGGGGCACTACGAGCAGTACTTC
TRBD1	17	few	TRBV7-9	TRBJ1-3	CASSPIGQGLSGNTIYF	TGTGCCAGCAGCCCCATTGGACAGGGATTAAGTGGAAACACCATATATTTT
.	14	.	TRBV20-1	TRBJ2-7	CSARDEGRIYEQYF	TGCAGTGCTAGAGATGAGGGCCGTATCTACGAGCAGTACTTC
TRBD2	19	few	TRBV10-1	TRBJ2-1	CASSAPGGSGGDSYNEQFF	TGCGCCAGCAGCGCTCCTGGGGGTAGCGGGGGCGACTCCTACAATGAGCAGTTCTTC
.	15	.	TRBV9	TRBJ2-1	CASSVDAGEYNEQFF	TGTGCCAGCAGCGTAGACGCAGGGGAATACAATGAGCAGTTCTTC
.	13	.	TRBV20-1	TRBJ1-1	CSARGQMNTEAFF	TGCAGTGCTAGAGGACAAATGAACACTGAAGCTTTCTTT
TRBD1	16	many	TRBV7-9	TRBJ2-3	CASSLARDRLTDTQYF	TGTGCCAGCAGCTTAGCACGGGACAGATTAACAGATACGCAGTATTTT
TRBD2	15	.	TRBV2	TRBJ2-3	CASRRLAGAADTQYF	TGTGCCAGCAGGAGACTAGCGGGAGCGGCAGATACGCAGTATTTT
.	13	many	TRBV12-3/TRBV12-4	TRBJ2-3	CASSLGQSDTQYF	TGTGCCAGCAGTTTAGGGCAGTCGGATACGCAGTATTTT
TRBD2	15	few	TRBV5-1	TRBJ2-7	CASRAGGGPAYEQYF	TGCGCCAGCAGAGCGGGAGGGGGCCCCGCTTACGAGCAGTACTTC
.	13	.	TRBV20-1	TRBJ2-3	CRTGGVGTDTQYF	TGCAGGACCGGGGGTGTTGGCACAGATACGCAGTATTTT
.	17	.	TRBV6-5	TRBJ2-2	CASSYQASGANTGELFF	TGTGCCAGCAGTTACCAGGCCAGCGGAGCCAACACCGGGGAGCTGTTTTTT
.	14	.	TRBV15	TRBJ1-1	CATSSPYSDAEAFF	TGTGCCACCAGCAGTCCATACAGCGACGCTGAAGCTTTCTTT
.	13	few	TRBV7-2	TRBJ2-1	CASSSSGINEQFF	TGTGCCAGCAGCTCGTCGGGGATAAATGAGCAGTTCTTC
TRBD1	15	.	TRBV20-1	TRBJ2-3	CSALESGGRTDTQYF	TGCAGTGCTTTGGAATCAGGGGGCCGCACAGATACGCAGTATTTT
.	14	many	TRBV7-2	TRBJ2-3	CASSLASSTDTQYF	TGTGCCAGCAGCTTAGCTAGTAGCACAGATACGCAGTATTTT
.	15	few	TRBV7-9	TRBJ2-2	CASSLSVGVTGELFF	TGTGCCAGCAGCTTATCCGTAGGAGTTACCGGGGAGCTGTTTTTT
.	15	.	TRBV27	TRBJ2-1	CASRPDKPSYNEQFF	TGTGCCAGCAGACCCGACAAGCCCTCCTACAATGAGCAGTTCTTC
TRBD1	13	.	TRBV5-6	TRBJ2-5	CASRTGGAETQYF	TGTGCCAGCAGGACAGGGGGCGCTGAGACCCAGTACTTC
.	15	.	TRBV4-3	TRBJ2-7	CASSQDRDFLYEQYF	TGCGCCAGCAGCCAAGATAGGGACTTTCTGTACGAGCAGTACTTC
.	16	few	TRBV18	TRBJ2-1	CASSPPGPNSYNEQFF	TGTGCCAGCTCACCACCGGGCCCTAACTCCTACAATGAGCAGTTCTTC